The T cell receptor (beta chain) under discussion was sequenced for a study of shared T cell receptors in the human thymus. Produced via immunoSEQ multiplex PCR; TCRdb's table is partial and in-frame only. This table holds a few hundred thousand clones, just under 95% found once. Germline CDR1 and CDR2: MGHRA and YSYEKL. CDR3 length: 13 amino acids. The V end was cut by 0 bases, the J end by 5 bases, with 8 bases between. V and J are TRBV4-1 and TRBJ2-7; D unresolved. The specimen was thymocytes. This clonotype was sampled from a human donor. CDR3 loop: CASSQDFYDEQYF. CDR3 bases: TGCGCCAGCAGCCAAGATTTCTACGACGAGCAGTACTTC.